These T cell receptor beta chains were read from a single sample in a study of T-cell memory formation after mild COVID-19. From the 5' RACE reads, TCRdb called clonotypes with MiXCR, one entry per CDR3 protein. This table has approximately 440,000 distinct CDR3 sequences, 15% to 25% appearing once. Sequences were obtained from PBMCs or a T cell subset sorted from them (not recorded which). These receptors all come from an adult woman who had mild COVID-19 (a few samples of this study predate the infection). Cell type and time point are not known. Both conserved end residues are part of each CDR3. The order of the fields is D gene, J gene, V gene, clone size, CDR3 protein, CDR3 DNA. A D gene is named only where the DNA matches it firmly. Clone sizes are given selectively: once, few, many, or a class where the clone is expanded.

d_gene: TRBD1; j_gene: TRBJ1-3; v_gene: TRBV27; abundance: once; CDR3aa: CASRGGQGSGNTIYF; CDR3nt: TGTGCCAGCAGGGGGGGACAGGGTTCTGGAAACACCATATATTTT
d_gene: .; j_gene: TRBJ2-7; v_gene: TRBV27; abundance: few; CDR3aa: CASSHGETDEQYF; CDR3nt: TGTGCCAGCAGTCACGGGGAAACCGACGAGCAGTACTTC
d_gene: .; j_gene: TRBJ1-5; v_gene: TRBV6-1; abundance: few; CDR3aa: CASRESQPQHF; CDR3nt: TGTGCCAGCCGGGAATCACAGCCCCAGCATTTT
d_gene: TRBD1; j_gene: TRBJ1-4; v_gene: TRBV20-1; abundance: few; CDR3aa: CSAGTASNEKLFF; CDR3nt: TGCAGTGCCGGGACAGCTTCTAATGAAAAACTGTTTTTT
d_gene: .; j_gene: TRBJ1-1; v_gene: TRBV6-2/TRBV6-3; abundance: .; CDR3aa: CASSSGRRNTEAFF; CDR3nt: TGTGCCAGCAGTTCGGGACGGCGGAACACTGAAGCTTTCTTT
d_gene: .; j_gene: TRBJ2-2; v_gene: TRBV4-2; abundance: few; CDR3aa: CASSQPDTGELFF; CDR3nt: TGTGCCAGCAGCCAACCTGACACCGGGGAGCTGTTTTTT
d_gene: .; j_gene: TRBJ2-5; v_gene: TRBV4-2; abundance: .; CDR3aa: CASSQDESQETQYF; CDR3nt: TGTGCCAGCAGCCAAGATGAGAGCCAAGAGACCCAGTACTTC
d_gene: .; j_gene: TRBJ1-2; v_gene: TRBV12-3/TRBV12-4; abundance: .; CDR3aa: CASSREFYGYTF; CDR3nt: TGTGCCAGCAGCCGAGAGTTCTATGGCTACACCTTC
d_gene: TRBD2; j_gene: TRBJ2-1; v_gene: TRBV11-2; abundance: few; CDR3aa: CASSSPSGRAYNEQFF; CDR3nt: TGTGCCAGCAGCTCCCCTAGCGGGAGGGCCTACAATGAGCAGTTCTTC
d_gene: .; j_gene: TRBJ2-4; v_gene: TRBV7-2; abundance: .; CDR3aa: CASSPPAAKNIQYF; CDR3nt: TGTGCCAGCAGCCCACCAGCGGCCAAAAACATTCAGTACTTC
d_gene: TRBD2; j_gene: TRBJ2-7; v_gene: TRBV5-1; abundance: few; CDR3aa: CASSLVIDGLAGIEQYF; CDR3nt: TGCGCCAGCAGCTTGGTAATTGACGGACTAGCGGGAATTGAGCAGTACTTC
d_gene: TRBD2; j_gene: TRBJ2-3; v_gene: TRBV4-1; abundance: few; CDR3aa: CASSHRGGPSTDTQYF; CDR3nt: TGCGCCAGCAGCCATCGGGGGGGACCTAGCACAGATACGCAGTATTTT
d_gene: .; j_gene: TRBJ2-7; v_gene: TRBV30; abundance: .; CDR3aa: CASQGGGSRYEQYF; CDR3nt: TGTGCCTCCCAGGGAGGGGGGTCCCGCTACGAGCAGTACTTC
d_gene: .; j_gene: TRBJ1-1; v_gene: TRBV14; abundance: .; CDR3aa: CASSLIGGDTEAFF; CDR3nt: TGTGCCAGCAGCCTGATAGGGGGAGACACTGAAGCTTTCTTT
d_gene: .; j_gene: TRBJ2-3; v_gene: TRBV6-6; abundance: few; CDR3aa: CASSYFAGSGSTDTQYF; CDR3nt: TGTGCCAGCAGTTACTTCGCGGGTAGCGGTAGCACAGATACGCAGTATTTT
d_gene: .; j_gene: TRBJ2-1; v_gene: TRBV27; abundance: few; CDR3aa: CASTSLGDWLDEQFF; CDR3nt: TGTGCCAGCACCTCACTAGGGGACTGGCTCGATGAGCAGTTCTTC
d_gene: .; j_gene: TRBJ1-5; v_gene: TRBV24-1; abundance: .; CDR3aa: CATSDLRGRTSNQPQHF; CDR3nt: TGTGCCACCAGTGATTTGAGGGGCCGCACTAGCAATCAGCCCCAGCATTTT